In this sample, the clone carrying this T cell receptor beta chain turned up many times. The antigen is unknown. The record originates from a study of early T cells in non-severe SARS-CoV-2 infection. About the study: Chains stayed unpaired after sequencing of bulk RNA from unsorted whole blood. Whole-study findings and limits: Matching results from VDJdb favored anti-spike CD8 responses, leaving private and CD4 specificities undetected.

The TCR library protocol was used to attach unique molecular identifiers. These identifiers were attached to individual cDNA molecules. TCRdb processed the 5' RACE reads anew with MiXCR; each CDR3 protein has one entry. The sample holds just under 85,000 distinct CDR3 sequences; 10% are singletons and the top ten take about 8.2%. Sequencing was performed on whole blood, taken at baseline. This receptor was identified in an adult who was a healthcare worker with PCR-confirmed SARS-CoV-2 infection or an uninfected control (not recorded which).

Here the CDR3 DNA reads TGTGCCAGCAGTACTCGGGCCTCGAACACCGGGGAGCTGTTTTTT. It translates to CASSTRASNTGELFF. The V and J genes are TRBV6-1 and TRBJ2-2; D not resolved. CDR1 and CDR2 from the germline V gene are MNHNS and SASEGT. The CDR3 has 15 residues. V dropped 5 bases and J dropped 0 bases, with 10 bases sitting between them.